This is a list of T cell receptor beta chains from one sample in a study of beta chain features in type 1 diabetes. Method: immunoSEQ multiplex PCR; TCRdb's copy keeps in-frame clones and lacks some. The table records 110,000 to 150,000 clones, approximately 9.8% of them present only once. Sequences were obtained from central memory CD4+ T cells from blood. These receptors were taken from a woman in her 40s in good health. CDR3s include the opening cysteine and the closing phenylalanine or tryptophan. D genes are given only for firm matches. Size is stated for part of the rows, as once, few or many counts, or as a class when the clone is expanded.

clone size	J gene	V gene	D gene	CDR3 DNA	CDR3 protein
-	TRBJ2-1	TRBV19	-	TGTGCCAGTAGTATAGCTTCTACCGGGACAAGGTACAACTACAATGAGCAGTTCTTC	CASSIASTGTRYNYNEQFF
few	TRBJ1-6	TRBV5-6	TRBD1	TGTGCCAGCGGGGACAGGGCTAGCTCCTATAATTCACCCCTCCACTTT	CASGDRASSYNSPLHF
-	TRBJ2-2	TRBV15	-	TGTGCCACCAGCAGAGACCCTAGCAGCCCGAACACCGGGGAGCTGTTTTTT	CATSRDPSSPNTGELFF
-	TRBJ2-5	TRBV5-1	-	TGCGCCAGCAGCCCGGGGATCGATTTCCCAGAGACCCAGTACTTC	CASSPGIDFPETQYF
-	TRBJ1-5	TRBV7-9	-	TGTGCCAGCAGCTTAGAGACAGAAAATCAGCCCCAGCATTTT	CASSLETENQPQHF
-	TRBJ2-6	TRBV7-2	-	TGTGCCAGCAGCCCACGTGGCAGGGGATCCGGGGCCAACGTCCTGACTTTC	CASSPRGRGSGANVLTF
few	TRBJ2-2	TRBV14	-	TGTGCCAGCAGCCTCCCACCCCGGAGTGGGAACACCGGGGAGCTGTTTTTT	CASSLPPRSGNTGELFF
-	TRBJ1-2	TRBV13	-	TGTGCCAGCAGACTAGAGTCGGACGGGGGAACCTATGGCTACACCTTC	CASRLESDGGTYGYTF
-	TRBJ1-4	TRBV5-1	TRBD1	TGCGCCAGCAGCTTGACAGGGGTTGAAAAACTGTTTTTT	CASSLTGVEKLFF
once	TRBJ1-5	TRBV2	-	TGTGCCAGCAGTGAAGTCAATAGCAATCAGCCCCAGCATTTT	CASSEVNSNQPQHF
-	TRBJ1-5	TRBV5-6	-	TGTGCCAGCAGCTTGGGGGGGGGCTCTGGCAATCAGCCCCAGCATTTT	CASSLGGGSGNQPQHF
many	TRBJ1-3	TRBV7-9	-	TGTGCCAGCAGCCCTAGGGGCAACTCTGGAAACACCATATATTTT	CASSPRGNSGNTIYF
-	TRBJ1-1	TRBV4-3	-	TGCGCCAGCAGCCAAGAACCGGGGATAAGTACTGAAGCTTTCTTT	CASSQEPGISTEAFF
-	TRBJ2-2	TRBV6-6	-	TGTGCCAGCAGGCGACTACCAGGGGACACCGGGGAGCTGTTTTTT	CASRRLPGDTGELFF